This is a list of T cell receptor beta chains from one sample in a study of blood T cell repertoires in COVID-19. The repertoire was sequenced with immunoSEQ multiplex PCR; TCRdb's copy has only in-frame clones and lacks some. The sample shows a few hundred thousand clones, roughly 84% of them seen only once. The sequencing sample was made of peripheral blood. The receptors here all came from a woman under 30 with acute or convalescent COVID-19. The CDR3 runs from the conserved cysteine through the conserved F or W. Each record gives: J gene, clone size, V gene, D gene, CDR3 protein, CDR3 DNA. D genes are given only for firm matches. Clone size is given for some rows only: seen once, a few or many times, or a class if the clone is expanded.

>TRBJ2-1|NA|TRBV7-2|NA
CASSLSGLGDNEQFF
TGTGCCAGCAGCCTTAGCGGACTGGGAGACAATGAGCAGTTCTTC
>TRBJ2-1|NA|TRBV7-8|NA
CASSLGGEGSYNEQFF
TGTGCCAGCAGCTTAGGGGGGGAAGGCTCCTACAATGAGCAGTTCTTC
>TRBJ1-4|NA|TRBV5-4|NA
CASSFWGLGNEKLFF
TGTGCCAGCAGCTTCTGGGGGCTGGGTAATGAAAAACTGTTTTTT
>TRBJ1-2|NA|TRBV18|NA
CASSPTGQTNYGYTF
TGTGCCAGCTCACCAACAGGACAGACTAACTATGGCTACACCTTC
>TRBJ2-2|NA|TRBV4-1|TRBD1
CASSQDKGTANTGELFF
TGCGCCAGCAGCCAAGATAAGGGGACAGCGAACACCGGGGAGCTGTTTTTT
>TRBJ2-7|NA|TRBV28|TRBD1
CATGTGLYEQYF
TGTGCCACGGGGACAGGGTTATACGAGCAGTACTTC
>TRBJ2-7|NA|TRBV21-1|NA
CASSKVWLADRVGYEQYF
TGTGCCAGCAGCAAGGTTTGGCTAGCGGACCGTGTGGGCTACGAGCAGTACTTC
>TRBJ2-1|NA|TRBV5-1|TRBD2
CASSSSGGLWNEQFF
TGCGCCAGCAGCTCTAGCGGAGGCCTCTGGAATGAGCAGTTCTTC
>TRBJ2-1|NA|TRBV12-3/TRBV12-4|NA
CASSLGARNEQFF
TGTGCCAGCAGTTTAGGGGCCCGGAATGAGCAGTTCTTC
>TRBJ2-2|NA|TRBV5-1|TRBD2
CASSRTSVNTGELFF
TGCGCCAGCAGCCGAACTAGCGTGAACACCGGGGAGCTGTTTTTT
>TRBJ2-7|NA|TRBV19|NA
CASSIGNRAQYEQYF
TGTGCCAGTAGTATAGGTAACAGGGCACAGTACGAGCAGTACTTC
>TRBJ1-6|once|TRBV7-2|TRBD1
CASSLVGQGNSPLHF
TGTGCCAGCAGCTTAGTGGGACAGGGGAATTCACCCCTCCACTTT
>TRBJ2-1|NA|TRBV24-1|NA
CATSARGSGEQFF
TGTGCCACCAGTGCACGTGGGAGCGGTGAGCAGTTCTTC
>TRBJ2-5|NA|TRBV6-2/TRBV6-3|TRBD2
CASSSGGARETQYF
TGTGCCAGCAGCTCGGGGGGGGCGAGGGAGACCCAGTACTTC